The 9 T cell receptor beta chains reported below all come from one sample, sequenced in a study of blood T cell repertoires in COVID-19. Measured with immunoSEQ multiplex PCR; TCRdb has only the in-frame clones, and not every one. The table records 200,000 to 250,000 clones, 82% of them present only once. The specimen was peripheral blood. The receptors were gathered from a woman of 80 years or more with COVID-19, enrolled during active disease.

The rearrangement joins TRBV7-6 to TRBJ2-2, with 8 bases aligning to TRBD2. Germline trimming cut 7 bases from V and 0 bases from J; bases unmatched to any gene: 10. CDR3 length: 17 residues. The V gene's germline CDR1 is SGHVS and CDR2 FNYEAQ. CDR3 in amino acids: CASNPAGGASNTGELFF. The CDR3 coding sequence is TGTGCCAGCAATCCCGCGGGGGGCGCTTCGAACACCGGGGAGCTGTTTTTT.

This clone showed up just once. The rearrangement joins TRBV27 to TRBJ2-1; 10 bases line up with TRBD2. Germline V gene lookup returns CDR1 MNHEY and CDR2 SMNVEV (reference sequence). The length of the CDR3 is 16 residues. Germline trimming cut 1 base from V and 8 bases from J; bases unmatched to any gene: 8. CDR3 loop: CASSLFSGLASHEQFF. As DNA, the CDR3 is TGTGCCAGCAGTTTATTCTCGGGACTAGCGAGCCATGAGCAGTTCTTC.

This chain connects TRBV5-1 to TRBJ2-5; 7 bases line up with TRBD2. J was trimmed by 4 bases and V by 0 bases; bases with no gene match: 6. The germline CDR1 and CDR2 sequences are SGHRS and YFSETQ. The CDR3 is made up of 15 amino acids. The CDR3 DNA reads TGCGCCAGCAGCTTGGTCGGGACTAAAACAGAGACCCAGTACTTC. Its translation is CASSLVGTKTETQYF.

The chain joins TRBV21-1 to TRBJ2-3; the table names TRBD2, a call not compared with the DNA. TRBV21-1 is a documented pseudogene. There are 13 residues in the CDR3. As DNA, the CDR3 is TGTGCCACCGGACTAGGCGGCACAGATACGCAGTATTTT. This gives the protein CATGLGGTDTQYF.

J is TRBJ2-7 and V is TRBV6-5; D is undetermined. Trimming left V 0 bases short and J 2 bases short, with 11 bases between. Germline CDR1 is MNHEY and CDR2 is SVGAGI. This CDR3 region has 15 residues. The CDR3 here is CASSYSSTGTYEQYF. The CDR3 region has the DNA TGTGCCAGCAGTTACTCATCGACGGGTACCTACGAGCAGTACTTC.

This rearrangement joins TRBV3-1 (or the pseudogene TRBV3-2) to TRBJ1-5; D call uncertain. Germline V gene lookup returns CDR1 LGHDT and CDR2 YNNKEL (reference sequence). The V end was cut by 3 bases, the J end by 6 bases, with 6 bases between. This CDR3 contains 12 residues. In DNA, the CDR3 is TGTGCCAGCAGCCACTTACTTCAGCCCCAGCATTTT. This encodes CASSHLLQPQHF.

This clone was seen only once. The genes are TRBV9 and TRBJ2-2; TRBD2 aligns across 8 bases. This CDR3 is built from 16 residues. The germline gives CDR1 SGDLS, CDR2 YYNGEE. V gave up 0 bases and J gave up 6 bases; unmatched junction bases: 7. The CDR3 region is CASSVEGVAGSGELFF. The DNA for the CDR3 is TGTGCCAGCAGCGTAGAAGGGGTAGCGGGGTCCGGGGAGCTGTTTTTT. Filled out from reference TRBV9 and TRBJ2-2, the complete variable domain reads DSGVTQTPKHLITATGQRVTLRCSPRSGDLSVYWYQQSLDQGLQFLIQYYNGEERAKGNILERFSAQQFPDLHSELNLSSLELGDSALYFCASSVEGVAGSGELFFGEGSRLTVL.

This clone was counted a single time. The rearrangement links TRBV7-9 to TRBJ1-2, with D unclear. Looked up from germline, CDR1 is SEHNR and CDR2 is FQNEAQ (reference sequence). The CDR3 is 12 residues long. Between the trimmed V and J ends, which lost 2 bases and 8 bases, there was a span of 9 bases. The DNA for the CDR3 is TGTGCCAGCAGCTTACCGGGATGGGGCTACACCTTC. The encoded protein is CASSLPGWGYTF. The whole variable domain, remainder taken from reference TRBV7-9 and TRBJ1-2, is DTGVSQNPRHKITKRGQNVTFRCDPISEHNRLYWYRQTLGQGPEFLTYFQNEAQLEKSRLLSDRFSAERPKGSFSTLEIQRTEQGDSAMYLCASSLPGWGYTFGSGTRLTVV.

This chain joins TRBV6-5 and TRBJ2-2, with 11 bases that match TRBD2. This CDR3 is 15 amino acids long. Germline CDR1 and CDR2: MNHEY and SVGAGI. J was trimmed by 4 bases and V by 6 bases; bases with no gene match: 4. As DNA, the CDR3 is TGTGCCAGCAGGGGGCTAGCGGGGGGCACCGGGGAGCTGTTTTTT. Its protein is CASRGLAGGTGELFF.